The next 5 T cell receptor beta chains were all read from a single sample in a study of cytotoxic CD8 clonotypes in ibrutinib-treated CLL. Sequencing was performed with immunoSEQ multiplex PCR; in TCRdb, only in-frame clones are kept and a portion is missing. The sample consists of tens of thousands of clones, roughly 80% of them appearing once. The sequencing here drew on PBMCs, taken after 24 months of ibrutinib treatment. These receptors were taken from a human donor with chronic lymphocytic leukemia.

This sequence joins TRBV18 and TRBJ1-1, with a weak D call TRBD1 (6 bases). This CDR3 has 16 amino acids. Between the trimmed V and J ends, which lost 1 base and 1 base, there was a span of 13 bases. Looked up from germline, CDR1 is KGHSH and CDR2 is LQKENI. The CDR3 region is CASSPRGARGNTEAFF. The CDR3 DNA sequence: TGTGCCAGCTCACCACGGGGGGCGAGGGGGAACACTGAAGCTTTCTTT.

This clone has only one observation. The chain combines TRBV5-1 with TRBJ2-5; weak D call: TRBD2 (6 bases). The V gene's germline CDR1 is SGHRS and CDR2 YFSETQ. This CDR3 is 15 amino acids long. Between the trimmed V and J ends, which lost 2 bases and 4 bases, there was a span of 15 bases. The CDR3 bases are TGCGCCAGCAGCTTAGGGACTTCCAGAGGAGAGACCCAGTACTTC. This gives the protein CASSLGTSRGETQYF.

The gene calls are TRBV9 and TRBJ2-1; tentative D call: TRBD2 (6 bases). This CDR3 has 16 residues. V was pared by 7 bases and J by 4 bases, with 21 bases between. Germline V gene lookup returns CDR1 SGDLS and CDR2 YYNGEE. CDR3 in amino acids: CASGPLGLIRYNEQFF. The CDR3 nucleotides are TGTGCCAGCGGACCCCTGGGACTTATACGGTACAATGAGCAGTTCTTC.

The V and J genes are TRBV5-1 and TRBJ2-5, with 13 bases aligning to TRBD2. The J segment lost 4 bases and the V segment lost 3 bases, leaving 6 bases of the junction unmatched. The CDR3 loop spans 16 amino acids. Per the germline V gene, CDR1 is SGHRS and CDR2 is YFSETQ. The CDR3: CASSSPGLAGSETQYF. Written as DNA, the CDR3 is TGCGCCAGCAGCTCTCCGGGACTAGCGGGGTCAGAGACCCAGTACTTC.

This clone was counted once. The gene calls are TRBV7-2 and TRBJ2-3; possible D gene TRBD2, 6 bases. This CDR3 contains 14 residues. Trimming took 7 bases from V and 1 from J, leaving 12 bases between them. Germline CDR1 SGHTA, CDR2 FQGNSA. In nucleotides, the CDR3 is TGTGCCAGCACCGGGGGTGGGGGCACAGATACGCAGTATTTT. Protein product: CASTGGGGTDTQYF.